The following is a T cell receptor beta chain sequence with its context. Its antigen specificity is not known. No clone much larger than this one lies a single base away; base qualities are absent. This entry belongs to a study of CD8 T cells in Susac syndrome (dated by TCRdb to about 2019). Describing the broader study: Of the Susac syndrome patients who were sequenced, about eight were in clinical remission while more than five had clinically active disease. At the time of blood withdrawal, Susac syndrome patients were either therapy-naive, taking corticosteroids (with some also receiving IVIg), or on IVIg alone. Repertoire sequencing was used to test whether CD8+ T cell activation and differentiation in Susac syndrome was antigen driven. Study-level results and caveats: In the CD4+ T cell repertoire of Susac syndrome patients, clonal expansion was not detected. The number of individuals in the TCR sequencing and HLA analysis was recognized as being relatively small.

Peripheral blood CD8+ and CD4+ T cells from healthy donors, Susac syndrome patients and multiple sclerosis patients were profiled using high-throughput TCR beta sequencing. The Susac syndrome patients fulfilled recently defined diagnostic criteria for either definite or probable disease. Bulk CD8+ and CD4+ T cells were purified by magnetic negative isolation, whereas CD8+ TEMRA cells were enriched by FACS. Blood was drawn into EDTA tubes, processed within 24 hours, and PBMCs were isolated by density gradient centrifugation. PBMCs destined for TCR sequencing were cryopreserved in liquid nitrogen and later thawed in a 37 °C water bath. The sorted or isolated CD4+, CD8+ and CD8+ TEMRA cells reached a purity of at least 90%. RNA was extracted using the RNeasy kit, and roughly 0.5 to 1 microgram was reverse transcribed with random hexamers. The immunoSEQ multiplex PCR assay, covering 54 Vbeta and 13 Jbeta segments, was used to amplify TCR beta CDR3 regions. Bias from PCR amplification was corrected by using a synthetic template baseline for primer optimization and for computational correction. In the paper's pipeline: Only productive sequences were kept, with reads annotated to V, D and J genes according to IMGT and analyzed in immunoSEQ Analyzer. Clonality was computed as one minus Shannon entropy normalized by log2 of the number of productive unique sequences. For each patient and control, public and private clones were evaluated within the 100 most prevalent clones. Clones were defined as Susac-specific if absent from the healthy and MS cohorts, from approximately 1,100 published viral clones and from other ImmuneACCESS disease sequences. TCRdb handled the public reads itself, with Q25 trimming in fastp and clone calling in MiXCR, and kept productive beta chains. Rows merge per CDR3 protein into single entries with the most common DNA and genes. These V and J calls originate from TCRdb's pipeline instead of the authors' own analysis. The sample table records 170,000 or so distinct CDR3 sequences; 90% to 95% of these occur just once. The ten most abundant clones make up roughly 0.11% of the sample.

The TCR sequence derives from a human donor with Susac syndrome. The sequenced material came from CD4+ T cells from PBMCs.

In nucleotides, the sequence is TGTGCCACCAGCAGAGATAAGCGCGAGCAGTACTTC. Its protein product is CATSRDKREQYF. The rearrangement joined TRBV15 to TRBJ2-7; confidence is insufficient to name the D gene. Spanning cysteine to phenylalanine, the CDR3 consists of 12 amino acids. The sequence is cut down to CDR3 DNA, 36 bases in frame from base 1. Reading the germline V gene (reference sequence) gives CDR1 LNHNV and CDR2 YYDKDF. The V end loses 0 bases and the J end loses 6 bases, and a stretch of 6 bases separates them. Reference TRBV15 and TRBJ2-7 genes cover what lies past the CDR3, so the full variable domain is DAMVIQNPRYQVTQFGKPVTLSCSQTLNHNVMYWYQQKSSQAPKLLFHYYDKDFNNEADTPDNFQSRRPNTSFCFLDIRSPGLGDTAMYLCATSRDKREQYFGPGTRLTVT.